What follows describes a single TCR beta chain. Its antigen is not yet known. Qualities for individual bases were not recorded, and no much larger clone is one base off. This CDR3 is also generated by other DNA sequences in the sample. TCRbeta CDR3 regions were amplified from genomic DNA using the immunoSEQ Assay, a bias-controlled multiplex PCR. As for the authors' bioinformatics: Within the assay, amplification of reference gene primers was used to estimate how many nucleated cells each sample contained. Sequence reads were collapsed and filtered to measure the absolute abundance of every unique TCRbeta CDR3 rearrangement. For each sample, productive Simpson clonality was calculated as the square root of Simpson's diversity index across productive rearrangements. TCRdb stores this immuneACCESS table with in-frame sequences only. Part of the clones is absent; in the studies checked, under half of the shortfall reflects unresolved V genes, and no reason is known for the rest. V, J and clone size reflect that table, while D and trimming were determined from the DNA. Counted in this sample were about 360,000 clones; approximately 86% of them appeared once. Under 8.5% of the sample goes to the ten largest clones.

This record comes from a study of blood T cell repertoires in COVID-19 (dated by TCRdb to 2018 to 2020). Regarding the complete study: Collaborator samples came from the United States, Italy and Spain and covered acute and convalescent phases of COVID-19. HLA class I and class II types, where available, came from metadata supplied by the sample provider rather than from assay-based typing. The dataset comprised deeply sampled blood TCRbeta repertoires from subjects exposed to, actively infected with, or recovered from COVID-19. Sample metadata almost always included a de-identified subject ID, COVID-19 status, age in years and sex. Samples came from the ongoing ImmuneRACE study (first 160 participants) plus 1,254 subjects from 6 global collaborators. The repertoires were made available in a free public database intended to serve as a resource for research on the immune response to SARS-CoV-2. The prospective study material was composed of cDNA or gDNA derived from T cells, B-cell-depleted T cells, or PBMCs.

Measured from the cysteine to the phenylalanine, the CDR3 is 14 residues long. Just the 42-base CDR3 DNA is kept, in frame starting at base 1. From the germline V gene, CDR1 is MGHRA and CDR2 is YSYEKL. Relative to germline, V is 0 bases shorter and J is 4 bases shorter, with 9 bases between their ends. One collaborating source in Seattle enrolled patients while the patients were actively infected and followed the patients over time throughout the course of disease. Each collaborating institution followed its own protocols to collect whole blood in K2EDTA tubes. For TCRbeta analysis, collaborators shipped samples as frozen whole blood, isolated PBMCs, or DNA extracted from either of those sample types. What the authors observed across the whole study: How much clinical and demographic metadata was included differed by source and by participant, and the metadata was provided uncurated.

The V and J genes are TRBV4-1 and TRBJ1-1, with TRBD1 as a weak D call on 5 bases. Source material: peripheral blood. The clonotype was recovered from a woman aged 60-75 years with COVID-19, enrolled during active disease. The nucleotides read TGCGCCAGCAGCCAAGACAGGGTCGGCACTGAAGCTTTCTTT. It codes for CASSQDRVGTEAFF.